This T cell receptor (beta chain) was captured by sequencing in a study of beta chain features in type 1 diabetes. On the study more broadly: Sorted cells from all samples, numbering almost 110 million, were examined. Study-level points and caveats: TCRB CDR3 length was moderately but significantly reduced in all four CD4+ subsets of Type 1 diabetes patients.

This clone was observed a few times. The target antigen is unknown. Expressed TCRB transcripts were sequenced because the entire RNA isolate underwent reverse transcription. Clones were sequenced by immunoSEQ multiplex PCR, and TCRdb holds only the in-frame ones, with some missing. The sample records about 160,000 clones, 63% being singletons. In germline, CDR1 is LGHNA, CDR2 YSLEER. Trimming cost V 0 bases and J 7 bases, with 18 bases left between them. The CDR3 is made up of 16 amino acids. Heparinised blood was drawn once per donor, averaging roughly 0.11 L. The sample was naive CD4+ T cells from blood. The source is a man aged 25 to 45 with type 1 diabetes. This chain uses TRBV4-3 with TRBJ2-5, with D perhaps assigned TRBD1 or TRBD2 (5 bases each). In DNA form, the CDR3 reads TGCGCCAGCAGCCAAGATGAGGGACCCCCTGACGGGACCCAGTACTTC. This translates into CASSQDEGPPDGTQYF.